This T cell receptor beta chain emerged from a study of beta chain features in type 1 diabetes. Looking at the study overall: In all, roughly 98,000,000 sorted cells from all samples were analyzed. The study's findings and limits: Shortening that was moderate but significant affected the TCRB CDR3s of Type 1 diabetes patients in all four CD4+ subsets. VDJ junctions from type 1 diabetes patients carried fewer insertions and larger deletions.

As for this clone: What it binds is not known.

The CDR3 is made up of 14 amino acids. In germline, CDR1 is SGHTA, CDR2 FQGNSA. The junction had 7 bases not matched to a gene; V was cut back by 5 bases and J by 5 bases. Sequencing targeted expressed TCRB transcripts, as all isolated RNA had been reverse transcribed. The average output of naive, central memory and regulatory T cell samples was about 3.57 million reads. The table came from immunoSEQ multiplex PCR; TCRdb's copy has only in-frame clones and leaves some out. The sample records approximately 340,000 clones, more than 12% being singletons. The chain uses TRBV7-2 and TRBJ1-1, with TRBD1 identical over 8 bases. Sequenced input: naive CD4+ T cells from blood. The source is a woman younger than 35 in good health. The CDR3 nucleotides read TGTGCCAGCAGCGGCAGACAGGGGATAACTGAAGCTTTCTTT. Encoded protein: CASSGRQGITEAFF. Drawing the rest from reference TRBV7-2 and TRBJ1-1, the complete variable domain is GAGVSQSPSNKVTEKGKDVELRCDPISGHTALYWYRQSLGQGLEFLIYFQGNSAPDKSGLPSDRFSAERTGGSVSTLTIQRTQQEDSAVYLCASSGRQGITEAFFGQGTRLTVV.